This TCR beta chain was profiled in a study of T cells in Graves' hyperthyroidism and ophthalmopathy. The CDR3 is 14 amino acids. Per the germline V gene, CDR1 is DFQATT and CDR2 is SNEGSKA (reference sequence). J was trimmed by 0 bases and V by 3 bases; bases with no gene match: 2. Authors of the study amplified TCR beta CDR3 regions from RNA transcripts. HTBI primers were used for first-round RT-PCR of the TCR CDR3. Each CDR3 protein is one row after TCRdb ran MiXCR on the multiplex PCR reads. The repertoire has about 340,000 distinct CDR3 sequences, around a sixth of them found once; the top ten carry about half.

This chain links TRBV20-1 with TRBJ2-3, with 8 bases fitting TRBD2. The TCR sequence derives from a woman aged 50 to 65 with Graves' hyperthyroidism. The material sequenced was blood. CDR3: CSASREGSTDTQYF. As DNA, the CDR3 is TGCAGTGCTAGCCGGGAGGGGAGCACAGATACGCAGTATTTT.